The 8 T cell receptor beta chains presented below share a single source sample, sequenced in a study of blood T cell repertoires in COVID-19. TCRdb keeps only in-frame clones here, not all; method: immunoSEQ multiplex PCR. The sample includes about 160,000 clones, 65% to 90% seen only once; the top ten take roughly 3.4%. Sequenced input: peripheral blood. The receptors were gathered from a man between 65 and 80 years old with acute or convalescent COVID-19.

There are a few counts of this clone. This sequence joins TRBV28 and TRBJ1-5; 10 nucleotides align to TRBD1. The germline V gene encodes CDR1 MDHEN and CDR2 SYDVKM. With 6 bases clipped from V and 4 bases from J, the junction kept 3 bases outside the gene matches. There are 14 residues in the CDR3. Here the CDR3 DNA reads TGTGCCAGCAGCCAGGGACAGGGGAATCAGCCCCAGCATTTT. It specifies CASSQGQGNQPQHF.

Only a few counts were recorded for this clone. The V call is TRBV7-9, the J call TRBJ2-1, with D perhaps TRBD2 (6 bases). The CDR3 has 14 residues. Germline V gene lookup returns CDR1 SEHNR and CDR2 FQNEAQ (reference sequence). With 1 base removed from V and 8 bases from J, the gap between germline ends came to 12 bases. The CDR3 is CASSLEAGWDEQFF. The CDR3 nucleotides are TGTGCCAGCAGCTTAGAGGCGGGATGGGATGAGCAGTTCTTC. The complete variable domain, with remaining parts taken from reference TRBV7-9 and TRBJ2-1, reads DTGVSQNPRHKITKRGQNVTFRCDPISEHNRLYWYRQTLGQGPEFLTYFQNEAQLEKSRLLSDRFSAERPKGSFSTLEIQRTEQGDSAMYLCASSLEAGWDEQFFGPGTRLTVL.

The rearrangement joins TRBV19 to TRBJ2-1, with 10 positions matching TRBD2. CDR1 is LNHDA, CDR2 SQIVND, per germline (reference sequence). The CDR3 length is 13 residues. V shed 9 bases, J shed 3 bases, and the junction held 2 bases outside the gene matches. CDR3 loop: CARSGGDYNEQFF. Written as DNA, the CDR3 is TGTGCCAGAAGCGGGGGGGACTACAATGAGCAGTTCTTC. The entire variable domain, with the rest obtained from reference TRBV19 and TRBJ2-1, is as follows: DGGITQSPKYLFRKEGQNVTLSCEQNLNHDAMYWYRQDPGQGLRLIYYSQIVNDFQKGDIAEGYSVSREKKESFPLTVTSAQKNPTAFYLCARSGGDYNEQFFGPGTRLTVL.

The CDR3 here is CASSISGSPTYNEQFF. CDR3 DNA: TGTGCCAGTAGTATAAGCGGGAGTCCTACCTACAATGAGCAGTTCTTC. The V gene is TRBV19, the J gene TRBJ2-1; 8 positions match TRBD2. This CDR3 has 16 amino acids. Germline-derived CDR1 and CDR2 are LNHDA and SQIVND (reference sequence). V dropped 2 bases and J dropped 2; count of bases not matched to a gene: 5. Combining the CDR3 with reference TRBV19 and TRBJ2-1 gives the whole variable domain DGGITQSPKYLFRKEGQNVTLSCEQNLNHDAMYWYRQDPGQGLRLIYYSQIVNDFQKGDIAEGYSVSREKKESFPLTVTSAQKNPTAFYLCASSISGSPTYNEQFFGPGTRLTVL.

This chain links TRBV19 with TRBJ1-5, with 8 bases fitting TRBD1. V was pared by 5 bases and J by 2 bases, with 8 bases of the junction left unmatched. The length of the CDR3 is 16 residues. Germline-derived CDR1 and CDR2 are LNHDA and SQIVND (reference sequence). The CDR3 is CASSVRQGQGNQPQHF. CDR3 coding DNA: TGTGCCAGTAGTGTTAGACAGGGGCAGGGCAATCAGCCCCAGCATTTT.

The chain recombines TRBV18 with TRBJ1-4; D might be TRBD1 (5 bases). The CDR3 runs to 13 residues. Trimming removed 4 bases at V and 7 bases at J, with 10 bases between. Germline V CDR1 and CDR2: KGHSH, LQKENI. CDR3 bases: TGTGCCAGCTCACAGGGGTTGGCTGAAAAACTGTTTTTT. Protein: CASSQGLAEKLFF.

The chain combines TRBV7-9 with TRBJ2-5, with TRBD2 identical over 12 bases. The ends lost 1 base at V and 5 bases at J; junction bases unmatched: 5. Germline CDR1 SEHNR, CDR2 FQNEAQ (reference sequence). The CDR3 is made up of 16 amino acids. This CDR3 reads CASSLELAGGPETQYF. The CDR3 DNA sequence: TGTGCCAGCAGCTTAGAGCTAGCGGGAGGGCCGGAGACCCAGTACTTC.

The rearrangement links TRBV5-4 to TRBJ2-1; 9 bases are a match to TRBD1. Germline V CDR1 and CDR2: SGHNT, YYREEE (reference sequence). V gave up 4 bases and J gave up 7 bases; unmatched junction bases: 3. The CDR3 runs 13 residues. The CDR3 sequence is CASSRQGDNEQFF. The CDR3 DNA sequence: TGTGCCAGCAGCAGACAGGGGGATAATGAGCAGTTCTTC.